The following is a T cell receptor (beta chain) sequence with its context. The data derive from a study of blood T cell repertoires in COVID-19. Study details: The cDNA or gDNA used as material had been derived from T cells, B-cell-depleted T cells, or PBMCs.

Original processing notes: Amplification of reference gene primers was used by the study to estimate nucleated cell counts. TCRdb keeps only in-frame clones here, not all; method: immunoSEQ multiplex PCR. V and J calls plus clone size are reproduced from that table; the DNA served to infer D and trimming. There are roughly 250,000 clones in the sample; approximately 90% occur only once, and 1% to 1.5% lies in the top ten. Everyone who took part was roughly 18 to 89 years old, and they came from 20 to 25 US areas. Participant-reported clinical history was the basis for cohort assignment. This receptor was identified in a human donor in a cohort exposed to, infected with or recovered from COVID-19 (not recorded which). The donor label of this sample is uncertain. Source material: PBMCs or T cells enriched from blood (not recorded which).

The CDR3 coding sequence is TGTGCCAGCACCAGGACAGGGATCGCCTACGAGCAGTACTTC. As protein: CASTRTGIAYEQYF. The V call is TRBV2, the J call TRBJ2-7; TRBD1 agrees at 8 bases. This CDR3 spans 14 amino acids. V shed 7 bases and J 2 bases; nucleotides not matched to a gene: 7. Germline loops: CDR1 SNHLY, CDR2 FYNNEI. Filled out from reference TRBV2 and TRBJ2-7, the complete variable domain reads EPEVTQTPSHQVTQMGQEVILRCVPISNHLYFYWYRQILGQKVEFLVSFYNNEISEKSEIFDDQFSVERPDGSNFTLKIRSTKLEDSAMYFCASTRTGIAYEQYFGPGTRLTVT.